A selection of T cell receptor beta chains follows, all from one sample in a study of blood T cells in healthy people across ages. In TCRdb, the 5' RACE reads were re-called with MiXCR into one record per CDR3 protein. The repertoire holds about 570,000 distinct CDR3 sequences, with roughly a quarter as singletons. Source material: blood. The receptors stem from a woman in her 70s in good health. Both conserved end residues are part of each CDR3. The order of the fields is J gene, clone size, CDR3 length, V gene, D gene, CDR3 protein, CDR3 DNA. D genes are given only for firm matches. A clone size is listed for some rows: how often the clone was seen (once, few, many), or a class if it is expanded.

TRBJ1-2	few	13	TRBV7-9	TRBD1	CASTSRDSEGYTF	TGTGCCAGCACCTCTCGGGACAGCGAAGGCTACACCTTC
TRBJ2-4	few	14	TRBV20-1	.	CSARVADAKNIQYF	TGCAGTGCCAGGGTAGCGGACGCCAAAAACATTCAGTACTTC
TRBJ2-7	few	16	TRBV4-2	TRBD1	CASSQDWTGASYEQYF	TGTGCCAGCAGCCAAGACTGGACAGGGGCCTCCTACGAGCAGTACTTC
TRBJ2-2	.	16	TRBV6-1	TRBD1	CASTPTGLGDTGELFF	TGTGCCAGCACTCCGACAGGGTTGGGGGACACCGGGGAGCTGTTTTTT
TRBJ1-1	few	14	TRBV7-2	.	CASSLAQGLTEAFF	TGTGCCAGCAGCTTAGCGCAGGGGTTAACTGAAGCTTTCTTT
TRBJ1-1	.	13	TRBV30	.	CAWSLHRITEAFF	TGTGCCTGGAGCCTTCATCGGATCACTGAAGCTTTCTTT
TRBJ2-5	.	14	TRBV6-5	.	CASSTRTGPETQYF	TGTGCCAGCAGTACCCGCACAGGGCCAGAGACCCAGTACTTC
TRBJ2-3	.	14	TRBV2	TRBD2	CASVGGEGTDTQYF	TGTGCCAGCGTTGGGGGGGAGGGCACAGATACGCAGTATTTT
TRBJ2-3	.	15	TRBV24-1	TRBD2	CATSDVTSGTFGQYF	TGTGCCACCAGTGATGTGACTAGCGGGACGTTTGGGCAGTATTTT
TRBJ2-5	few	14	TRBV3-1	.	CAGSQETRKETQYF	TGTGCCGGCAGCCAAGAGACCCGGAAAGAGACCCAGTACTTC
TRBJ1-2	few	13	TRBV29-1	.	CSVGSPQRRGYTF	TGCAGCGTTGGAAGTCCCCAACGGAGAGGCTACACCTTC
TRBJ2-7	many	14	TRBV7-9	TRBD1	CASSGGQGSYEQYF	TGTGCCAGCAGCGGCGGACAGGGGAGTTACGAGCAGTACTTC
TRBJ1-1	few	10	TRBV29-1	.	CSVDTDLAFF	TGCAGCGTTGATACAGACCTGGCTTTCTTT
TRBJ2-1	.	12	TRBV3-1	.	CASSQGGTVQFF	TGTGCCAGCAGCCAAGGCGGGACAGTTCAGTTCTTC
TRBJ2-1	.	11	TRBV2	.	CALSGESEQFF	TGTGCCCTCTCGGGGGAGAGTGAGCAGTTCTTC
TRBJ2-1	.	15	TRBV4-3	.	CASSQGTASYNEQFF	TGCGCCAGCAGCCAGGGGACGGCGTCCTACAATGAGCAGTTCTTC
TRBJ1-5	.	16	TRBV24-1	.	CATSEGGGDSNQPQHF	TGTGCCACCAGTGAGGGAGGGGGAGATAGCAATCAGCCCCAGCATTTT
TRBJ2-2	many	14	TRBV29-1	.	CSVVGGAVTGELFF	TGCAGCGTTGTGGGGGGGGCCGTCACCGGGGAGCTGTTTTTT
TRBJ1-2	.	15	TRBV5-1	.	CASSLSQRTHGGYTF	TGCGCCAGCAGCTTGTCCCAACGTACCCACGGAGGCTACACCTTC
TRBJ2-7	few	13	TRBV6-1	.	CASSEGGVYEQYF	TGTGCCAGCAGTGAAGGGGGGGTCTACGAGCAGTACTTC
TRBJ1-1	.	14	TRBV29-1	TRBD1	CSTRTGTGGTEAFF	TGCAGCACTAGGACCGGGACAGGGGGCACTGAAGCTTTCTTT
TRBJ2-2	.	13	TRBV19	.	CASSIRPTGELFF	TGTGCCAGTAGTATCCGCCCCACCGGGGAGCTGTTTTTT
TRBJ2-7	.	20	TRBV20-1	TRBD2	CSARSSGAVGRSSSPYEQYF	TGCAGTGCGAGATCTAGCGGGGCGGTCGGAAGGAGTTCCAGTCCCTACGAGCAGTACTTC
TRBJ2-1	.	15	TRBV7-2	.	CASSLVVSQYNEQFF	TGTGCCAGCAGCTTAGTGGTCAGCCAATACAATGAGCAGTTCTTC
TRBJ1-5	few	16	TRBV5-8	.	CASSLETGDRHQPQHF	TGTGCCAGCAGCTTGGAAACAGGAGACCGGCATCAGCCCCAGCATTTT
TRBJ2-7	.	14	TRBV9	.	CASSVGLGRDEQYF	TGTGCCAGCAGCGTAGGACTTGGGCGAGACGAGCAGTACTTC
TRBJ2-7	few	13	TRBV5-6	TRBD1	CASSYRDRHEQYF	TGTGCCAGCAGCTACCGGGACAGACACGAGCAGTACTTC
TRBJ1-4	once	15	TRBV5-1	.	CASSPKQGRSEKLFF	TGCGCCAGCAGCCCGAAACAGGGCCGGAGTGAAAAACTGTTTTTT
TRBJ2-3	once	15	TRBV6-1	.	CASTKRGNVLDTQYF	TGTGCCAGCACCAAAAGGGGGAATGTATTGGATACGCAGTATTTT
TRBJ2-2	few	15	TRBV4-2	TRBD2	CASSPSGLNTGELFF	TGTGCCAGCAGTCCTAGCGGGCTAAACACCGGGGAGCTGTTTTTT
TRBJ1-1	.	14	TRBV3-1	.	CASRATDGDTEAFF	TGTGCCAGCAGGGCGACGGATGGGGACACTGAAGCTTTCTTT
TRBJ1-2	few	13	TRBV7-2	TRBD1	CASSSGTGGGYTF	TGTGCCAGCAGCTCCGGGACAGGAGGAGGCTACACCTTC
TRBJ1-6	.	11	TRBV24-1	.	CATSENSPLHF	TGTGCCACCAGTGAGAATTCACCCCTCCACTTT
TRBJ1-2	.	13	TRBV12-3/TRBV12-4	.	CASSPWIGYGYTF	TGTGCCAGCAGTCCTTGGATCGGCTATGGCTACACCTTC